The clone carrying this TCR beta chain showed up just once. This sample was taken from a study of shared clonotypes between healthy human individuals. Assay used: immunoSEQ multiplex PCR; TCRdb lists only in-frame clones, some missing. The sample has fewer than 700,000 clones; roughly 95% are singletons. Selected positively for CCR7 and CD45RO-negative, naive CD8 cells excluded terminally differentiated effector memory CD45RA+ cells. There are 15 residues in the CDR3. The germline V and J ends were trimmed by 0 bases and 0 bases, with 10 bases remaining between them. The germline V gene encodes CDR1 SGHRS and CDR2 YFSETQ.

This chain joins TRBV5-1 and TRBJ2-7; no clear D. The clonotype originates from a woman in her 30s in good health. Sequencing input: naive CD8+ T cells sorted from blood. This CDR3 is CASSLDVFSSYEQYF. DNA for the CDR3: TGCGCCAGCAGCTTGGACGTTTTTAGCTCCTACGAGCAGTACTTC.